The present entry profiles one T cell receptor (beta chain) with its context. Its antigen remains unknown. 13 Jbeta primers and 60 Vbeta primers were used for the PCR. The method was immunoSEQ multiplex PCR; TCRdb's version includes in-frame clones alone and lacks a portion of them. The sample lists more than 150,000 clones, over 60% occurring once. V gave up 11 bases and J gave up 7 bases, with 11 bases separating them. This CDR3 has 11 amino acids. Germline values: CDR1 LNHNV, CDR2 YYDKDF (reference sequence). The record originates from a study of cytomegalovirus exposure and HLA in healthy donors. Notes on the study in general: Some TCR beta chains (about 170 of them) were listed as cytomegalovirus-associated. Indistinguishable V segments, including TRBV6-2 and TRBV6-3, were excluded.

Those who donated were healthy bone marrow donors. This TCR was sampled from a man younger than 30 in good health and CMV-seronegative. J is TRBJ1-4 and V is TRBV15, with D uncertain. The specimen sequenced was PBMCs. CDR3 DNA sequence: TGTGCCTCCACGGCGGGTGAAAAACTGTTTTTT. Protein sequence: CASTAGEKLFF.